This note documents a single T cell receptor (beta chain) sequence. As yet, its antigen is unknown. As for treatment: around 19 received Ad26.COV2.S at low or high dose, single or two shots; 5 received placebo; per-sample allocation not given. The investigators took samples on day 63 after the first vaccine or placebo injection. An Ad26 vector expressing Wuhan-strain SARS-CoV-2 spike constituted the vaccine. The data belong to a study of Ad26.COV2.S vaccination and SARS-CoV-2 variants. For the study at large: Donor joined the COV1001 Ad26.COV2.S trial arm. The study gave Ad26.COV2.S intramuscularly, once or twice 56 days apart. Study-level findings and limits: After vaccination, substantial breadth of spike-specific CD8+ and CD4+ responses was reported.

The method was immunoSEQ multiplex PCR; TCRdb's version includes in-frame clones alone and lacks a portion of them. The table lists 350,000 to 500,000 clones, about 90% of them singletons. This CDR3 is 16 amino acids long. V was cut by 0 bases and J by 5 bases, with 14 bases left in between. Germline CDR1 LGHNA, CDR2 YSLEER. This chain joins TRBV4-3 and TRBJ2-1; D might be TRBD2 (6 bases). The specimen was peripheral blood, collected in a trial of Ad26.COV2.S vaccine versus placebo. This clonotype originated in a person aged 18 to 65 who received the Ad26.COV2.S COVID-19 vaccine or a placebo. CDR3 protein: CASSQDNGGGDNEQFF. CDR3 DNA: TGCGCCAGCAGCCAAGACAACGGGGGTGGGGACAATGAGCAGTTCTTC.